The following is a TCR beta chain sequence with its context. As yet, its antigen is unknown. The record originates from a study of CD8+CD57+ T cells in acquired aplastic anemia. Study-wide background: DNA per sorted CD4+ or CD8+ sample ranged about 0.18 to 30 ug, averaging roughly 3.2 ug.

The CDR3 contains 14 residues. V shed 3 bases, J shed 8 bases, and the junction held 4 bases outside the gene matches. Looked up from germline, CDR1 is SGHVS and CDR2 is FNYEAQ. Sequenced patients had shown CD8+CD57+ cell expansion by flow cytometry. Severe acquired aplastic anemia was present in every patient. Study results and limitations: Patients and controls turned out to have more than 25 CD8+ CDR3 sequences in common.

Profiling that covered TCR beta VDJ and CDR3 relied on genomic DNA as its template. TCRdb recomputed calls from the reads with MiXCR, one row per CDR3 protein. The sample carries about 200,000 distinct CDR3 sequences, roughly 50% recorded once. The receptor's source is a human donor with aplastic anemia. Sequencing was performed on sorted CD4+, CD8+, or CD8+CD57+ T cells (not recorded which) from PBMCs. The V call is TRBV7-6, the J call TRBJ1-6, with 7 bases identical to TRBD1. Written as DNA, the CDR3 is TGTGCCAGCAGCTTGGGGACAGAATATTCACCCCTCCACTTT. Translated, it gives CASSLGTEYSPLHF.